The following is a TCR beta chain sequence with its context. The CDR3 covers 13 residues. From germline, CDR1 is SNHLY and CDR2 FYNNEI. V was pared by 4 bases and J by 7 bases, with 11 bases between. Preparation of the TCRbeta library was carried out with unique molecular identifiers. From the PCR reads, TCRdb called clonotypes with MiXCR, one entry per CDR3 protein. This sample has approximately 500,000 distinct CDR3 sequences, with roughly a quarter found just once. This sample was taken from a study of T-cell reconstitution after alpha-beta-depleted transplantation in children. The chain is built from TRBV2 and TRBJ2-1; D unclear. Sequenced material: PBMCs, taken before TCRalphabeta/CD19-depleted stem cell transplant. This sequence originates from a boy in the first two years of life with Wiskott-Aldrich syndrome, due to receive a stem cell transplant. The CDR3 loop is CASSVTQWNEQFF. The CDR3 bases are TGTGCCAGCAGTGTAACCCAGTGGAATGAGCAGTTCTTC.